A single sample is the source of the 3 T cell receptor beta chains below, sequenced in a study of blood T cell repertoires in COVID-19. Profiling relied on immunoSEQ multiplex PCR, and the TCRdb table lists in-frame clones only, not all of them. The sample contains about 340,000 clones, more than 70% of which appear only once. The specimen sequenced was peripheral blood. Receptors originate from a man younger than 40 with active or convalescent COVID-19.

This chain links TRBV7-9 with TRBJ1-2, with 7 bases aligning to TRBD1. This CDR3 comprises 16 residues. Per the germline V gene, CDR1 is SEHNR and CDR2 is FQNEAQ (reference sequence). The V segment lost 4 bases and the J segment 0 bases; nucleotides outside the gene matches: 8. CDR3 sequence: CASSSLQGLANYGYTF. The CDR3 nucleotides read TGTGCCAGCAGCTCGTTACAGGGGTTAGCTAACTATGGCTACACCTTC.

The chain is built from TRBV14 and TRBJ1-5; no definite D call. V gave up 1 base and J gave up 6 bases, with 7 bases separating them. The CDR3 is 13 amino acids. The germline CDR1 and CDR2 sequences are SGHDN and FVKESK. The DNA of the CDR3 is TGTGCCAGCAGCCAAGCTAGCGGTCAGCCCCAGCATTTT. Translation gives CASSQASGQPQHF.

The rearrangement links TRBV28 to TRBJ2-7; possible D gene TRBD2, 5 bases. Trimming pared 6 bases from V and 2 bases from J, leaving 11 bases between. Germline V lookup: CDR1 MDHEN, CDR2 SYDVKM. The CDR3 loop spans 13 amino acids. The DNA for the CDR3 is TGTGCCAGCAGCGTTTATAGCGCCTACGAGCAGTACTTC. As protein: CASSVYSAYEQYF. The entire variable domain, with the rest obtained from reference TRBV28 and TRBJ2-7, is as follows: DVKVTQSSRYLVKRTGEKVFLECVQDMDHENMFWYRQDPGLGLRLIYFSYDVKMKEKGDIPEGYSVSREKKERFSLILESASTNQTSMYLCASSVYSAYEQYFGPGTRLTVT.